The rows below give T cell receptor beta chains drawn from one sample of a study of regulatory T cells in long-lasting Graves disease. TCRdb re-analysed the multiplex PCR reads in MiXCR, keeping a single row per CDR3 protein. The table records almost 350,000 distinct CDR3 sequences, about 20% of them present only once. The sample consisted of peripheral blood mononuclear cells (PBMCs), taken when the disease was refractory, from a patient treated with antithyroid drugs. Source of these receptors: a female donor with Graves disease. Each CDR3 is given with its conserved first and last residue. Each record gives: V gene, J gene, D gene, CDR3 protein. D genes are given only for firm matches.

TRBV28,TRBJ1-5,NA,CAGSFRIGLQPQHF
TRBV10-3,TRBJ1-2,TRBD1,CAISEPTGTGGGNGYTF
TRBV6-1,TRBJ2-7,NA,CASSLYREGSYEQYF
TRBV4-1,TRBJ1-3,NA,CASSQVGGSGNTIYF
TRBV20-1,TRBJ1-4,NA,CSASRGVTEKLFF
TRBV30,TRBJ1-4,NA,CAWSVLLTGREKLFF
TRBV28,TRBJ1-5,TRBD1,CASSPGQGFRWQHF
TRBV7-6,TRBJ2-7,NA,CASSLPGEEQYF
TRBV5-1,TRBJ2-7,TRBD1,CASSLSVGQGNEQYF
TRBV19,TRBJ1-6,NA,CASSPRTLYNSPLHF
TRBV12-3/TRBV12-4,TRBJ1-1,NA,CASSGDTDNTEAFF
TRBV24-1,TRBJ2-5,NA,CATSGSGHQETQYF
TRBV5-1,TRBJ1-5,NA,CACSLGRYSNQPQHF
TRBV2,TRBJ2-7,NA,CASSAGSRMAEQYF
TRBV7-9,TRBJ1-2,NA,CASSPSFREYGYTF
TRBV5-5,TRBJ2-5,NA,CASSSLRAGKETQYF
TRBV29-1,TRBJ1-1,NA,CSVEHPNTEAFF
TRBV7-2,TRBJ1-1,NA,CASSPPYTEAFF
TRBV6-9,TRBJ1-1,NA,CASSYSVSRDRTEAFF
TRBV11-3,TRBJ2-5,NA,CASSKGTEQETQYF
TRBV11-2,TRBJ1-2,NA,CASRGQAGYGYTF
TRBV6-4,TRBJ1-3,NA,CASSYFGEPGNTIYF
TRBV19,TRBJ1-5,TRBD1,CASSRLGGQGWNQSQHF
TRBV18,TRBJ1-5,NA,CASSGQKHSNQPQHF
TRBV20-1,TRBJ1-4,TRBD1,CSARRDRGSEKLFF
TRBV6-1,TRBJ1-5,NA,CASSEEWAGAQPQHF
TRBV9,TRBJ1-2,NA,CASSTELQAYGYTF
TRBV18,TRBJ1-4,NA,CASLRSTNEKLFF